A single sample gave rise to the 8 T cell receptor beta chains below, sequenced in a study of a mutant IDH1 vaccine in newly diagnosed glioma. The table came from immunoSEQ multiplex PCR; TCRdb's copy has only in-frame clones and leaves some out. The sample holds tens of thousands of clones, approximately 78% seen once. The time point is: baseline, week 1 (first vaccination visit). Treatment reported: pre-vaccination baseline after standard-of-care therapy. The sequences come from PBMCs, collected from a glioma patient treated with radiotherapy, temozolomide or both. These receptors originate from a man in his forties or fifties with glioma. Some clones in this sample may be carry-over from other donors' samples.

The rearrangement links TRBV9 to TRBJ2-3, with D uncertain. CDR1 and CDR2 from the germline V gene are SGDLS and YYNGEE. The V end was cut by 2 bases, the J end by 2 bases, with 9 bases between. This CDR3 spans 14 amino acids. The CDR3 loop is CASSVSGSTDTQYF. In DNA form, the CDR3 reads TGTGCCAGCAGCGTCTCCGGGTCCACAGATACGCAGTATTTT.

V gene TRBV7-6 combines with J gene TRBJ1-5; D not certain. The CDR3 contains 15 residues. Trimming removed 2 bases from V and 2 bases from J, with 10 bases in between. CDR1 and CDR2 from the germline V gene are SGHVS and FNYEAQ. In DNA form, the CDR3 reads TGTGCCAGCAGCTTAACGTCGATGGGCAATCAGCCCCAGCATTTT. Amino acids: CASSLTSMGNQPQHF.

This chain links TRBV2 with TRBJ2-7, with D possibly TRBD2 on 5 matching bases. CDR1 and CDR2 (germline): SNHLY, FYNNEI. This CDR3 comprises 14 residues. Trimming stripped 3 bases from V and 0 bases from J, with 9 bases between. As DNA, the CDR3 is TGTGCCAGCAGTGATGACGGGGTCTCCTACGAGCAGTACTTC. Translating gives CASSDDGVSYEQYF.

The chain is built from TRBV21-1 and TRBJ1-2. TRBV21-1 is listed as a pseudogene. The length of the CDR3 is 17 residues. CDR3 in DNA: TGTGCCAGCAGCAAAACCCACCCTTGGACGGCTAACTATGGCTACACCTTC. Amino acids: CASSKTHPWTANYGYTF.

This chain links TRBV28 with TRBJ1-1, with D uncertain. Deletions cut 3 bases from V and 3 bases from J, with 14 bases between. The germline CDR1 and CDR2 sequences are MDHEN and SYDVKM. CDR3 length equals 15 residues. The CDR3 loop reads CASSLVTEGYTEAFF. CDR3 nucleotides: TGTGCCAGCAGTTTGGTTACGGAAGGGTACACTGAAGCTTTCTTT.

Note on this clone: The same CDR3 is also encoded by other DNA sequences in this sample. The chain joins TRBV10-1 to TRBJ2-7; 10 bases agree with TRBD2. The length of the CDR3 is 16 residues. Germline V gene sequence: CDR1 WNHNN, CDR2 SYGVQD (reference sequence). V lost 2 bases, J lost 1 base, and 5 bases stayed unmatched. In nucleotides, the CDR3 is TGCGCCAGCAGTGAGGCCCTAGCGGGAGATTCCTACGAGCAGTACTTC. It codes for CASSEALAGDSYEQYF.

In its sample, this clone was seen once. V usage is TRBV30 and J usage is TRBJ2-5; TRBD1 is a possible D gene (5 bases). The germline V and J ends were trimmed by 2 bases and 3 bases, with 10 bases remaining between them. Per germline, CDR1 GTSNPN and CDR2 SVGIG (reference sequence). This CDR3 contains 13 residues. Here the CDR3 DNA reads TGTGCCTGGAGTAAACAGGTCAAAGAGACCCAGTACTTC. Translated, it gives CAWSKQVKETQYF.

V gene TRBV4-1 combines with J gene TRBJ2-5; possibly TRBD1 or TRBD2 for D (6 bases each). The CDR3 length is 14 residues. Per the germline V gene, CDR1 is MGHRA and CDR2 is YSYEKL. The ends were cut back, 0 bases at V and 5 bases at J, with 10 bases in the middle. In DNA form, the CDR3 reads TGCGCCAGCAGCCAAGAGGAGGGGGTCGAGACCCAGTACTTC. It codes for CASSQEEGVETQYF.